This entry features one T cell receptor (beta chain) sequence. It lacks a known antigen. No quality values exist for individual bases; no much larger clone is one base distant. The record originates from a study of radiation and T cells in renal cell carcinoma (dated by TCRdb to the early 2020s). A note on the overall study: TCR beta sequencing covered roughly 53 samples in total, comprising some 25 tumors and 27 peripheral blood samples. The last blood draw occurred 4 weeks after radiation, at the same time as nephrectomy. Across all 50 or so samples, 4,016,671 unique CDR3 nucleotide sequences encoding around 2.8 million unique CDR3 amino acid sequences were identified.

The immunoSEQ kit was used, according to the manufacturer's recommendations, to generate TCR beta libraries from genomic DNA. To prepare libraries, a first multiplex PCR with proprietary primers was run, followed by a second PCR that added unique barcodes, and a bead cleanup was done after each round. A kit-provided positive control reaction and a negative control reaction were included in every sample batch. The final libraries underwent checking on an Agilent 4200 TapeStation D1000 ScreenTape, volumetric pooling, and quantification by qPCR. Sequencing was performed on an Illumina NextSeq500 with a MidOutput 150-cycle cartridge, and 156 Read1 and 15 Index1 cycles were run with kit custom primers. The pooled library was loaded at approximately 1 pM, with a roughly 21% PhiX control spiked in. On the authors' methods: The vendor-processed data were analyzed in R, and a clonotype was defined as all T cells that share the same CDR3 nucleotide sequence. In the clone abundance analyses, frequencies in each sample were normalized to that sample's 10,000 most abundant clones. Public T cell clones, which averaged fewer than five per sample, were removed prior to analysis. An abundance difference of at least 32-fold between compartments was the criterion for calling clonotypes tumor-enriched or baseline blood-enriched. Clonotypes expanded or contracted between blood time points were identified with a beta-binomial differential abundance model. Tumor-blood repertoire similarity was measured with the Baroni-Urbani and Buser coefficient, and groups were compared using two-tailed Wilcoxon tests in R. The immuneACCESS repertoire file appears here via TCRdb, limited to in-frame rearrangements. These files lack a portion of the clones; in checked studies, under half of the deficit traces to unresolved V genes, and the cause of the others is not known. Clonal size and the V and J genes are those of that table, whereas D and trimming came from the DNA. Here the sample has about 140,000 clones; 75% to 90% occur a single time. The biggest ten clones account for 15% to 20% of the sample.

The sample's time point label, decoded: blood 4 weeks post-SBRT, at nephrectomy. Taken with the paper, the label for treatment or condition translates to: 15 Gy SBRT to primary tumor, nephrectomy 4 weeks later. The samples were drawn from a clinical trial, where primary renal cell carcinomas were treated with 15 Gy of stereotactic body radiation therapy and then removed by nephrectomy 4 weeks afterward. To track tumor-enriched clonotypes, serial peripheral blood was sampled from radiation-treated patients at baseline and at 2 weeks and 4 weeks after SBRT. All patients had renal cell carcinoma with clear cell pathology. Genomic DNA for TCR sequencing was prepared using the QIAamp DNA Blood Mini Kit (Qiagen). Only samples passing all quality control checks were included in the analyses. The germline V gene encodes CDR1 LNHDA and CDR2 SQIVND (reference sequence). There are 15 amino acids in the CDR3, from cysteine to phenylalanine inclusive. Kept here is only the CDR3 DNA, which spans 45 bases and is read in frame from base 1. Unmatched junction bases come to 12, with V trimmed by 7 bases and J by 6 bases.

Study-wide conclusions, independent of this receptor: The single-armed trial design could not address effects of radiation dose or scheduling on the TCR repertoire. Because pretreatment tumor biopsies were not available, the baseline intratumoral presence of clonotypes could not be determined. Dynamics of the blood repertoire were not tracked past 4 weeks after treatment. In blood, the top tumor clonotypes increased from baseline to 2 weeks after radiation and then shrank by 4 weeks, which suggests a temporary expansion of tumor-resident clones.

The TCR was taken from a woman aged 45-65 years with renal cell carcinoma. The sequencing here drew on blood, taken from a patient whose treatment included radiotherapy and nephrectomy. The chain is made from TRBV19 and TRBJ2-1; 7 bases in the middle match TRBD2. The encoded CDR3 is CASKVWGGEGNEQFF. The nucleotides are TGTGCCAGTAAGGTCTGGGGAGGGGAGGGCAATGAGCAGTTCTTC.